These T cell receptor beta chains were read from a single sample in a study of CDR3 diversity in severe acne. TCRdb re-derived calls from the PCR reads in MiXCR, one entry per CDR3 protein. The sample lists 90,000 or so distinct CDR3 sequences, about half occurring once. Material: blood. The receptors shown here come from a male donor in good health, serving as a control. Each CDR3 is given with its conserved first and last residue. Each record gives: J gene, clone size, V gene, CDR3 length, D gene, CDR3 protein, CDR3 DNA. D genes are given only for firm matches. Clone size is not always given. Where it is, it says once, few, many or a class for expanded clones.

J gene: TRBJ1-2; clone size: .; V gene: TRBV28; CDR3 length: 15; D gene: .; CDR3 protein: CASSSSVGSGYGYTF; CDR3 DNA: TGTGCCAGCAGTTCCTCCGTGGGCTCCGGCTATGGCTACACCTTC
J gene: TRBJ1-5; clone size: .; V gene: TRBV24-1; CDR3 length: 15; D gene: TRBD1; CDR3 protein: CATSGTGSRNQPQHF; CDR3 DNA: TGTGCCACCAGTGGGACAGGTTCAAGAAATCAGCCCCAGCATTTT
J gene: TRBJ2-7; clone size: .; V gene: TRBV20-1; CDR3 length: 14; D gene: .; CDR3 protein: CSARDVGGRYEQYF; CDR3 DNA: TGCAGTGCTAGGGATGTGGGGGGGCGGTACGAGCAGTACTTC
J gene: TRBJ2-2; clone size: .; V gene: TRBV9; CDR3 length: 15; D gene: TRBD2; CDR3 protein: CASSRLAGGGGELFF; CDR3 DNA: TGTGCCAGCAGCAGGCTAGCGGGAGGCGGCGGGGAGCTGTTTTTT
J gene: TRBJ2-7; clone size: .; V gene: TRBV28; CDR3 length: 13; D gene: TRBD1; CDR3 protein: CASRRTGDYEQYF; CDR3 DNA: TGTGCCAGCAGGCGGACAGGGGACTACGAGCAGTACTTC
J gene: TRBJ1-4; clone size: .; V gene: TRBV3-1; CDR3 length: 14; D gene: .; CDR3 protein: CASSQQGTAEKLFF; CDR3 DNA: TGTGCCAGCAGCCAGCAGGGCACGGCGGAAAAACTGTTTTTT
J gene: TRBJ2-5; clone size: many; V gene: TRBV29-1; CDR3 length: 12; D gene: .; CDR3 protein: CSAGGGQETQYF; CDR3 DNA: TGCAGCGCCGGCGGAGGGCAAGAGACCCAGTACTTC
J gene: TRBJ1-1; clone size: .; V gene: TRBV6-1; CDR3 length: 13; D gene: .; CDR3 protein: CASSAGRGTEAFF; CDR3 DNA: TGTGCCAGCAGTGCCGGCAGGGGCACTGAAGCTTTCTTT
J gene: TRBJ2-1; clone size: .; V gene: TRBV20-1; CDR3 length: 14; D gene: .; CDR3 protein: CSARDGGVYNEQSF; CDR3 DNA: TGCAGTGCTAGAGATGGCGGGGTCTACAATGAGCAGTCCTTC
J gene: TRBJ1-3; clone size: .; V gene: TRBV7-8; CDR3 length: 15; D gene: .; CDR3 protein: CASSPDSLSGNTIYF; CDR3 DNA: TGTGCCAGCAGCCCGGACAGCCTCTCTGGAAACACCATATATTTT
J gene: TRBJ2-5; clone size: many; V gene: TRBV7-9; CDR3 length: 16; D gene: TRBD1; CDR3 protein: CASSWDRDRGRETQYF; CDR3 DNA: TGTGCCAGCAGCTGGGACCGGGACAGGGGACGAGAGACCCAGTACTTC
J gene: TRBJ2-6; clone size: many; V gene: TRBV2; CDR3 length: 15; D gene: .; CDR3 protein: CASSPGTAGANVLTF; CDR3 DNA: TGTGCCAGCAGCCCTGGCACCGCTGGGGCCAACGTCCTGACTTTC
J gene: TRBJ1-1; clone size: few; V gene: TRBV7-9; CDR3 length: 12; D gene: .; CDR3 protein: CASSEGVTEAFF; CDR3 DNA: TGTGCCAGCAGCGAGGGCGTCACTGAAGCTTTCTTT
J gene: TRBJ1-1; clone size: .; V gene: TRBV28; CDR3 length: 15; D gene: .; CDR3 protein: CASSFWGGGLTEAFF; CDR3 DNA: TGTGCCAGCAGTTTTTGGGGAGGTGGGCTTACTGAAGCTTTCTTT
J gene: TRBJ1-2; clone size: .; V gene: TRBV19; CDR3 length: 14; D gene: TRBD1; CDR3 protein: CASRSGQGDYGYTF; CDR3 DNA: TGTGCCAGTAGATCCGGACAGGGGGACTATGGCTACACCTTC
J gene: TRBJ2-3; clone size: many; V gene: TRBV20-1; CDR3 length: 15; D gene: TRBD2; CDR3 protein: CSARKLAGGADTQYF; CDR3 DNA: TGCAGTGCTAGAAAACTAGCGGGGGGAGCAGATACGCAGTATTTT
J gene: TRBJ2-1; clone size: .; V gene: TRBV7-2; CDR3 length: 15; D gene: TRBD1; CDR3 protein: CASSLTGTGFNEQFF; CDR3 DNA: TGTGCCAGCAGCTTAACCGGGACAGGGTTTAATGAGCAGTTCTTC
J gene: TRBJ1-2; clone size: many; V gene: TRBV10-3; CDR3 length: 12; D gene: .; CDR3 protein: CAIRDSPYGYTF; CDR3 DNA: TGTGCCATCAGAGACAGTCCCTATGGCTACACCTTC
J gene: TRBJ1-2; clone size: few; V gene: TRBV12-3/TRBV12-4; CDR3 length: 14; D gene: TRBD1; CDR3 protein: CASSNRGLSYGYTF; CDR3 DNA: TGTGCCAGCAGCAACAGGGGGCTCAGTTATGGCTACACCTTC
J gene: TRBJ1-2; clone size: many; V gene: TRBV6-5; CDR3 length: 15; D gene: TRBD1; CDR3 protein: CASSYRDRPNYGYTF; CDR3 DNA: TGTGCCAGCAGTTACAGGGACAGACCTAACTATGGCTACACCTTC
J gene: TRBJ2-7; clone size: .; V gene: TRBV20-1; CDR3 length: 17; D gene: TRBD2; CDR3 protein: CSANGLAGGPTTYEQYF; CDR3 DNA: TGCAGTGCTAATGGACTAGCGGGAGGCCCCACAACCTACGAGCAGTACTTC
J gene: TRBJ1-2; clone size: once; V gene: TRBV6-1; CDR3 length: 14; D gene: TRBD1; CDR3 protein: CASSAGQGLPSYTF; CDR3 DNA: TGTGCCAGCAGTGCCGGACAGGGCCTTCCGAGCTACACCTTC
J gene: TRBJ1-6; clone size: .; V gene: TRBV9; CDR3 length: 17; D gene: .; CDR3 protein: CASGVGISGRNNSPLHF; CDR3 DNA: TGTGCCAGCGGTGTCGGGATCTCAGGGCGGAATAATTCACCCCTCCACTTT
J gene: TRBJ2-7; clone size: .; V gene: TRBV20-1; CDR3 length: 12; D gene: .; CDR3 protein: CSASSSGHEQYF; CDR3 DNA: TGCAGTGCCAGCAGCTCTGGCCACGAGCAGTACTTC
J gene: TRBJ2-7; clone size: few; V gene: TRBV5-6; CDR3 length: 15; D gene: .; CDR3 protein: CASSPGEDIYYEQYF; CDR3 DNA: TGTGCCAGCAGCCCCGGAGAGGACATCTACTACGAGCAGTACTTC
J gene: TRBJ1-1; clone size: many; V gene: TRBV25-1; CDR3 length: 13; D gene: TRBD1; CDR3 protein: CASRDRVNTEAFF; CDR3 DNA: TGTGCCAGCAGGGACAGGGTGAACACTGAAGCTTTCTTT